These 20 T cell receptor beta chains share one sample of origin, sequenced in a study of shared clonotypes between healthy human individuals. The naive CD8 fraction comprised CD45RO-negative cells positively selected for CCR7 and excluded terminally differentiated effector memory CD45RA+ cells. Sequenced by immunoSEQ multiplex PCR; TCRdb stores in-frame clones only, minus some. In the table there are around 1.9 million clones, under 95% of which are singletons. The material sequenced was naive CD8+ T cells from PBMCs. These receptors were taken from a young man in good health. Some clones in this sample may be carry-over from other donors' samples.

CDR3 sequence: CASSVRRGVETFYGYTF. The CDR3 DNA reads TGTGCCAGCAGCGTACGGAGGGGAGTGGAAACCTTCTATGGCTACACCTTC. The rearrangement uses TRBV9 and TRBJ1-2; tentative D call: TRBD1 (5 bases). The germline V and J ends were trimmed by 1 base and 4 bases, with 20 bases remaining between them. The CDR3 is made up of 17 amino acids. In germline, CDR1 is SGDLS, CDR2 YYNGEE.

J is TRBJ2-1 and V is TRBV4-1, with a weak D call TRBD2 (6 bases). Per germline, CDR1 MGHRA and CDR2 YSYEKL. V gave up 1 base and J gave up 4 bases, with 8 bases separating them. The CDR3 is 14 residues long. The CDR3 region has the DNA TGCGCCAGCAGCCAAGCTAGCGCTTACAATGAGCAGTTCTTC. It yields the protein CASSQASAYNEQFF.

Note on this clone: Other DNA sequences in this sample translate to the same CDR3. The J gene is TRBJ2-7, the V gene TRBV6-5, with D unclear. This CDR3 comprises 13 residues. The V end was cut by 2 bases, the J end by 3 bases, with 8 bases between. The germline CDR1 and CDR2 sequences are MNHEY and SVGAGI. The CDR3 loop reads CASSYAVSYEQYF. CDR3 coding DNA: TGTGCCAGCAGTTACGCGGTCAGCTACGAGCAGTACTTC.

CDR3 nucleotide sequence: TGTGCCAGCAGCTCAGGACAGGGGATGGCTGAAGCTTTCTTT. Protein product: CASSSGQGMAEAFF. The chain employs TRBV7-9 and TRBJ1-1, with 9 bases that match TRBD1. CDR3 length equals 14 residues. CDR1 and CDR2 from the germline V gene are SEHNR and FQNEAQ (reference sequence). With 4 bases clipped from V and 6 bases from J, the junction kept 6 bases outside the gene matches. Looking up the rest from reference TRBV7-9 and TRBJ1-1 gives the full variable domain: DTGVSQNPRHKITKRGQNVTFRCDPISEHNRLYWYRQTLGQGPEFLTYFQNEAQLEKSRLLSDRFSAERPKGSFSTLEIQRTEQGDSAMYLCASSSGQGMAEAFFGQGTRLTVV.

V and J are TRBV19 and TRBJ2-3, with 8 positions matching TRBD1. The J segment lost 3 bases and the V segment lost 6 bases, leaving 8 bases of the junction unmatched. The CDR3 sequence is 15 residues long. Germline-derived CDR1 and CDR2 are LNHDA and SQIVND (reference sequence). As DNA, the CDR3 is TGTGCCAGTAGCCCGACCAGGGGGCGAACAGATACGCAGTATTTT. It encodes CASSPTRGRTDTQYF.

CDR3 region: CASSTGQLNYGYTF. DNA for the CDR3: TGTGCCAGTAGTACAGGACAGCTTAACTATGGCTACACCTTC. The V call is TRBV19, the J call TRBJ1-2; TRBD1 is a possible D gene (6 bases). The V gene's germline CDR1 is LNHDA and CDR2 SQIVND (reference sequence). The CDR3 has 14 amino acids. Trimming took off 4 bases at V and 1 base at J, with 10 bases between the two ends. The full variable domain, in which reference TRBV19 and TRBJ1-2 provide the parts outside the CDR3, is DGGITQSPKYLFRKEGQNVTLSCEQNLNHDAMYWYRQDPGQGLRLIYYSQIVNDFQKGDIAEGYSVSREKKESFPLTVTSAQKNPTAFYLCASSTGQLNYGYTFGSGTRLTVV.

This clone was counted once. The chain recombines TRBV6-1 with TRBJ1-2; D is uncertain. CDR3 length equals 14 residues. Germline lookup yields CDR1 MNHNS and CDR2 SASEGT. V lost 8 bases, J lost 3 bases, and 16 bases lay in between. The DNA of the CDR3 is TGTGCCAGCGTTTGGACCCCAGTTTACTATGGCTACACCTTC. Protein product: CASVWTPVYYGYTF.

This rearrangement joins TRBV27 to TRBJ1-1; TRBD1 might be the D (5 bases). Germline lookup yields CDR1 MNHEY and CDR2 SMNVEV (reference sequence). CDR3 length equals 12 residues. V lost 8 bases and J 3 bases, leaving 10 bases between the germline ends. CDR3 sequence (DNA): TGTGCCAGCCAGAGAGGGGACACTGAAGCTTTCTTT. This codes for CASQRGDTEAFF.

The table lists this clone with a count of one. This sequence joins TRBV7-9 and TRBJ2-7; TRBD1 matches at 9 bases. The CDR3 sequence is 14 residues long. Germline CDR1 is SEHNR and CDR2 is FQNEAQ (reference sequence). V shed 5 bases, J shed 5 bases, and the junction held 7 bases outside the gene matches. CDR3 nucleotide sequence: TGTGCCAGCAGCCGGGGGACAGGGATGAACGAGCAGTACTTC. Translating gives CASSRGTGMNEQYF.

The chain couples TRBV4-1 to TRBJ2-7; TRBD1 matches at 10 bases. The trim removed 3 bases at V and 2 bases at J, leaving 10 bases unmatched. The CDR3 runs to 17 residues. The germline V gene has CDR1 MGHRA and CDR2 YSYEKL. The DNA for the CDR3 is TGCGCCAGCAGCCATGCTTGGGACAGGGGTCCTCCCTACGAGCAGTACTTC. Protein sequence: CASSHAWDRGPPYEQYF.

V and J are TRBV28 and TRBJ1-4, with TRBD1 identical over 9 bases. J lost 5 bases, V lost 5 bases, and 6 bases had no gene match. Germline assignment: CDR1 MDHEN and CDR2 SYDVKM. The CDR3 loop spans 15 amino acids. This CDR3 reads CASSPPGTGNEKLFF. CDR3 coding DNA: TGTGCCAGCAGTCCCCCCGGGACAGGGAATGAAAAACTGTTTTTT.

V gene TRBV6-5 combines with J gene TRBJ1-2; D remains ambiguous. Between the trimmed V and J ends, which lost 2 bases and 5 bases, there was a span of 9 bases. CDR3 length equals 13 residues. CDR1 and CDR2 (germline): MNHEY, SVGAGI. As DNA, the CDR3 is TGTGCCAGCAGTTACACCTTGTCGTATGGCTACACCTTC. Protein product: CASSYTLSYGYTF.

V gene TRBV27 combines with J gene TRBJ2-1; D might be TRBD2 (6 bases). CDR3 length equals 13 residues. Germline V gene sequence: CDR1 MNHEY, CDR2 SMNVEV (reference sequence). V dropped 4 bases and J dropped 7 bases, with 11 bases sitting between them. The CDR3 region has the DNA TGTGCCAGCAGTTCACGGGAGAGGAATGAGCAGTTCTTC. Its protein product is CASSSRERNEQFF.

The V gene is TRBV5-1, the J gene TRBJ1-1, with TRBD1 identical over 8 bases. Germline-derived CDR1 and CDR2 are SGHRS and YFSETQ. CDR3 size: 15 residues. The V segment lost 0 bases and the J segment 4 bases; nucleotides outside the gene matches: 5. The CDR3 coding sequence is TGCGCCAGCAGCTTGGCGGGTACAGGGGGCACTGAAGCTTTCTTT. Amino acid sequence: CASSLAGTGGTEAFF.

CDR3 residues: CASSGASLDEQFF. CDR3 in DNA: TGCGCCAGCAGTGGGGCTAGCTTGGATGAGCAGTTCTTC. The chain recombines TRBV10-1 with TRBJ2-1; tentative D call: TRBD2 (5 bases). Trimming removed 4 bases at V and 8 bases at J, with 12 bases between. The CDR3 length is 13 residues. CDR1 is WNHNN and CDR2 is SYGVQD in the germline V gene (reference sequence).

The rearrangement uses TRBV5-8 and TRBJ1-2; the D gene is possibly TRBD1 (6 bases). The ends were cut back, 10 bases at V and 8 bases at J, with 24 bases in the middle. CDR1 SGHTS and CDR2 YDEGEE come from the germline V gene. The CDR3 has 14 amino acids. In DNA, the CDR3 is TGTGCCTTAGTAGCGGCTGTCTACAGGGAAGGCTACACCTTC. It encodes CALVAAVYREGYTF.

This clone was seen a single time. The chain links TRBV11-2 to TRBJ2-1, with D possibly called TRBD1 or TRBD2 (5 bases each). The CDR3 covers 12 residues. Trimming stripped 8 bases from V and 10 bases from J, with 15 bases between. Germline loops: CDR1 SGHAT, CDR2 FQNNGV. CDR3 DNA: TGTGCCAGCGTAATCCGGGACGGGGAGCAGTTCTTC. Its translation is CASVIRDGEQFF.

DNA of the CDR3: TGTGCCAGTAGTATACCTTCAGCTACTAGCGGGAGAAATACGGACTACGAGCAGTACTTC. It codes for CASSIPSATSGRNTDYEQYF. The genes are TRBV19 and TRBJ2-7; 11 bases map to TRBD2. Germline CDR1 is LNHDA and CDR2 is SQIVND (reference sequence). The CDR3 sequence is 20 residues long. The ends lost 2 bases at V and 3 bases at J; junction bases unmatched: 18. Full variable domain (missing parts from reference TRBV19 and TRBJ2-7): DGGITQSPKYLFRKEGQNVTLSCEQNLNHDAMYWYRQDPGQGLRLIYYSQIVNDFQKGDIAEGYSVSREKKESFPLTVTSAQKNPTAFYLCASSIPSATSGRNTDYEQYFGPGTRLTVT.

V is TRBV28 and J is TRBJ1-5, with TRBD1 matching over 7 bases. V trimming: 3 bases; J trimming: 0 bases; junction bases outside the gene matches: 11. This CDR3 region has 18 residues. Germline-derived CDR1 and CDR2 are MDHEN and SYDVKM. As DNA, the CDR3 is TGTGCCAGCAGTTTTGCCGACAGGGTCTCTTATAGCAATCAGCCCCAGCATTTT. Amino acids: CASSFADRVSYSNQPQHF.

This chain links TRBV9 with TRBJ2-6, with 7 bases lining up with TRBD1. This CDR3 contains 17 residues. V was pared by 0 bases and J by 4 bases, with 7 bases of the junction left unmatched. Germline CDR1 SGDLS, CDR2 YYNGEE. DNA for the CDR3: TGTGCCAGCAGCGTAGCCCTACAGGGGACCGGGGCCAACGTCCTGACTTTC. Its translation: CASSVALQGTGANVLTF.